This entry lists 18 T cell receptor beta chains sequenced from one sample in a study of cytomegalovirus exposure and HLA in healthy donors. Vbeta (60) and Jbeta (13) primers were used in the PCR. Here immunoSEQ multiplex PCR was the method, and the copy in TCRdb shows in-frame clones only, minus some. The sample includes more than 95,000 clones, 12% to 15% of them seen just once. Sequencing was performed on PBMCs. The receptors shown here come from a female donor in good health and CMV-seronegative.

The V call is TRBV4-1, the J call TRBJ2-1, with 9 positions matching TRBD2. J lost 4 bases, V lost 4 bases, and 5 bases had no gene match. This CDR3 is 15 amino acids long. From germline, CDR1 is MGHRA and CDR2 YSYEKL. This CDR3 reads CASSREGLAYNEQFF. The DNA of the CDR3 is TGCGCCAGCAGCCGGGAGGGACTAGCTTACAATGAGCAGTTCTTC.

V is TRBV4-3 and J is TRBJ2-7, with 8 positions matching TRBD1. CDR3 length equals 15 residues. V shed 4 bases, J shed 7 bases, and the junction held 12 bases outside the gene matches. Germline CDR1 reads LGHNA; CDR2 reads YSLEER. The DNA for the CDR3 is TGCGCCAGCAGCCGCGGGACAGGAGTTTTGAGGGAGCAGTACTTC. This codes for CASSRGTGVLREQYF.

Regarding this clone: Other DNA sequences within the sample encode an identical CDR3. This rearrangement joins TRBV29-1 to TRBJ2-7; 10 bases are shared with TRBD1. Germline CDR1 is SQVTM and CDR2 is ANQGSEA. The CDR3 totals 17 residues. V gave up 4 bases and J gave up 3 bases; unmatched junction bases: 15. The CDR3 sequence: CSVALGQGIDVGYEQYF. CDR3 DNA: TGCAGCGTTGCTCTGGGACAGGGGATAGATGTCGGCTACGAGCAGTACTTC.

The J gene is TRBJ2-3, the V gene TRBV9; perhaps TRBD1 as D (6 bases). The CDR3 covers 18 residues. Trimming stripped 4 bases from V and 1 base from J, with 22 bases between. Germline V gene lookup returns CDR1 SGDLS and CDR2 YYNGEE. The CDR3 DNA reads as TGTGCCAGCAGCCCGCCCCCAGGGGTCGGGCGGGGCACAGATACGCAGTATTTT. Encoded protein: CASSPPPGVGRGTDTQYF.

This clone was seen only a few times. This chain connects TRBV27 to TRBJ2-1; TRBD2 might be the D (5 bases). This CDR3 spans 14 amino acids. The V end lost 2 bases, the J end lost 4 bases, and 9 bases lay between the germline ends. The germline V gene encodes CDR1 MNHEY and CDR2 SMNVEV (reference sequence). The CDR3 spells CASSLLGDYNEQFF. CDR3 nucleotides: TGTGCCAGCAGTTTACTCGGGGATTACAATGAGCAGTTCTTC.

The chain recombines TRBV4-2 with TRBJ1-1; maybe TRBD1 (6 bases). Germline-derived CDR1 and CDR2 are LGHNA and YNFKEQ. CDR3 length equals 17 residues. V lost 0 bases, J lost 6 bases, and 20 bases lay in between. The CDR3 protein is CASSQEVVGGARAEAFF. The CDR3, as DNA: TGTGCCAGCAGCCAAGAGGTAGTGGGGGGGGCGCGCGCTGAAGCTTTCTTT.

This clone has just a few counts. The chain combines TRBV9 with TRBJ1-1; 11 bases align to TRBD1. Germline V lookup: CDR1 SGDLS, CDR2 YYNGEE. V shed 0 bases and J 7 bases; nucleotides not matched to a gene: 2. CDR3 length: 14 residues. DNA for the CDR3: TGTGCCAGCAGCGTAGGGGACAGGGGGTTTGAAGCTTTCTTT. This codes for CASSVGDRGFEAFF.

The chain combines TRBV5-1 with TRBJ2-2; 13 bases are a match to TRBD2. V trimming: 4 bases; J trimming: 3 bases; junction bases outside the gene matches: 3. Germline assignment: CDR1 SGHRS and CDR2 YFSETQ. This CDR3 region has 16 residues. This CDR3 is CASSTGLAGDTGELFF. The CDR3 region has the DNA TGCGCCAGCAGCACCGGACTAGCGGGAGACACCGGGGAGCTGTTTTTT.

This clone has just a few counts. This chain joins TRBV18 and TRBJ1-1; TRBD1 is a possible D gene (5 bases). The CDR3 extends over 15 amino acids. V was pared by 2 bases and J by 5 bases, with 15 bases between. The germline gives CDR1 KGHSH, CDR2 LQKENI. Here the CDR3 DNA reads TGTGCCAGCTCACCATCCTGGGGGGTTGTTACTGAAGCTTTCTTT. This codes for CASSPSWGVVTEAFF.

In this sample, this clone turned up a few times. V is TRBV19 and J is TRBJ2-7; 7 bases are a match to TRBD1. The CDR3 loop spans 15 amino acids. V lost 4 bases to trimming and J lost 0 bases; unmatched junction nucleotides: 6. Germline V gene lookup returns CDR1 LNHDA and CDR2 SQIVND (reference sequence). The CDR3 nucleotides read TGTGCCAGTAGTAGACAGGGCTTCAGCTCCTACGAGCAGTACTTC. This sequence encodes CASSRQGFSSYEQYF.

Only a few counts were recorded for this clone. The chain uses TRBV5-4 and TRBJ2-5; tentative D call: TRBD2 (6 bases). Germline V CDR1 and CDR2: SGHNT, YYREEE (reference sequence). The CDR3 is made up of 16 amino acids. V was trimmed by 1 base and J by 5 bases, leaving 18 bases between them. The CDR3 here is CASSLWNMGGGETQYF. In nucleotides, the CDR3 is TGTGCCAGCAGCTTGTGGAATATGGGTGGGGGGGAGACCCAGTACTTC.

This chain joins TRBV5-1 and TRBJ2-7; D is perhaps TRBD2 (7 bases). This CDR3 spans 15 amino acids. The V gene lost 3 bases and the J gene lost 2 bases, with 15 bases spanning the gap. Germline V gene data show CDR1 as SGHRS and CDR2 as YFSETQ. The CDR3 sequence: CASSWGAGAAYEQYF. The DNA of the CDR3 is TGCGCCAGCAGCTGGGGGGCGGGAGCGGCCTACGAGCAGTACTTC.

The chain joins TRBV6-5 to TRBJ2-7, with 7 bases fitting TRBD1. V was clipped by 5 bases and J by 3 bases; unmatched bases: 7. This CDR3 is built from 14 residues. Per the germline V gene, CDR1 is MNHEY and CDR2 is SVGAGI. CDR3 amino acids: CASSPRGFGYEQYF. CDR3 nucleotides: TGTGCCAGCAGTCCCAGGGGGTTCGGCTACGAGCAGTACTTC.

J is TRBJ2-7 and V is TRBV15, with TRBD2 as a possible D gene (5 bases). The germline CDR1 and CDR2 sequences are LNHNV and YYDKDF (reference sequence). The V end lost 0 bases, the J end lost 2 bases, and 11 bases lay between the germline ends. The CDR3 length is 15 residues. CDR3 loop: CATSRDRRNTYEQYF. The CDR3 DNA reads TGTGCCACCAGCAGAGATAGGAGGAACACCTACGAGCAGTACTTC.

This clone was recorded a few times. The rearrangement links TRBV9 to TRBJ1-3; TRBD1 aligns across 7 bases. The CDR3 totals 17 residues. Germline CDR1 SGDLS, CDR2 YYNGEE. The J segment lost 0 bases and the V segment lost 0 bases, leaving 6 bases of the junction unmatched. The CDR3 nucleotides read TGTGCCAGCAGCGTAGATCTGGGGACAGTCTCTGGAAACACCATATATTTT. This codes for CASSVDLGTVSGNTIYF.

This clone was seen a few times. This rearrangement joins TRBV4-1 to TRBJ2-1, with D possibly TRBD1 on 7 matching bases. The CDR3 is 15 amino acids. Trimming stripped 4 bases from V and 4 bases from J, with 14 bases between. CDR1 MGHRA and CDR2 YSYEKL come from the germline V gene. Here the CDR3 reads CASSRPGDSYNEQFF. The CDR3 bases are TGCGCCAGCAGCCGCCCGGGGGACAGTTACAATGAGCAGTTCTTC.

This clone has a handful of counts. V and J are TRBV25-1 and TRBJ2-5; D is possibly TRBD2 (6 bases). The germline V and J ends were trimmed by 1 base and 5 bases, with 11 bases remaining between them. Germline lookup yields CDR1 MGHDK and CDR2 SYGVNS. The CDR3 has 14 amino acids. As DNA, the CDR3 is TGTGCCAGCAGTGAATTGCGGGGAATCGAGACCCAGTACTTC. Its translation: CASSELRGIETQYF.

The chain recombines TRBV28 with TRBJ2-7; D call uncertain. The CDR3 loop spans 14 amino acids. Germline V lookup: CDR1 MDHEN, CDR2 SYDVKM. Trimming pared 2 bases from V and 1 base from J, leaving 9 bases between. This chain's CDR3 is CASSLSLLSYEQYF. In DNA form, the CDR3 reads TGTGCCAGCAGTTTAAGCCTTCTGTCCTACGAGCAGTACTTC.